This T cell receptor (beta chain) was found in a study of blood T cell repertoires in COVID-19. Study as a whole: In each case, the material was cDNA or gDNA derived from T cells, B-cell-depleted T cells, or PBMCs.

Regarding this clone: Other nucleotide sequences in the sample specify the same CDR3.

How the authors handled the data: Estimation of nucleated cell counts relied on the amplification of reference gene primers. Profiling relied on immunoSEQ multiplex PCR, and the TCRdb table lists in-frame clones only, not all of them. The V and J calls and clone size are taken from that table; D and trimming were inferred from the DNA. This sample yields a few hundred thousand clones, of which roughly 84% are seen a single time; approximately 5% belongs to the top ten. V shed 2 bases and J shed 2 bases, with 6 bases lying between them. The CDR3 is 13 amino acids. CDR1 and CDR2 (germline): KGHSH, LQKENI.

Input material: peripheral blood. This receptor was taken from a woman aged 55-69 years who had recovered from COVID-19. J is TRBJ2-5 and V is TRBV18; no clear D gene. The CDR3 sequence is CASSPGQQETQYF. The CDR3 DNA is TGTGCCAGCTCACCAGGGCAACAAGAGACCCAGTACTTC. Looking up the rest from reference TRBV18 and TRBJ2-5 gives the full variable domain: NAGVMQNPRHLVRRRGQEARLRCSPMKGHSHVYWYRQLPEEGLKFMVYLQKENIIDESGMPKERFSAEFPKEGPSILRIQQVVRGDSAAYFCASSPGQQETQYFGPGTRLLVL.